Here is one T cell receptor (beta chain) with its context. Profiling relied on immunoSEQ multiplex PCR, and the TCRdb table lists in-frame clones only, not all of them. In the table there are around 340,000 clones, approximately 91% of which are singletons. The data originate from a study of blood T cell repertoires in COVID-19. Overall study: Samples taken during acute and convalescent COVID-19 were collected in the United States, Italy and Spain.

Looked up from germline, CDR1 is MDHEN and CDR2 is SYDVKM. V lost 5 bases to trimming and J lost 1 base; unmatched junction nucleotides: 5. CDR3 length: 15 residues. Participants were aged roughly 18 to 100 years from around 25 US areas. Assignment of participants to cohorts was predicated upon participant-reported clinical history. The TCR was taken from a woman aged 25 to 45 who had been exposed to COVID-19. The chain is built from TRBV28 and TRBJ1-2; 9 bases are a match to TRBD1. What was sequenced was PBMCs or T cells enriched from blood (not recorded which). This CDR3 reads CASSGGQGINYGYTF. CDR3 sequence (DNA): TGTGCCAGCAGTGGGGGACAGGGAATTAACTATGGCTACACCTTC.